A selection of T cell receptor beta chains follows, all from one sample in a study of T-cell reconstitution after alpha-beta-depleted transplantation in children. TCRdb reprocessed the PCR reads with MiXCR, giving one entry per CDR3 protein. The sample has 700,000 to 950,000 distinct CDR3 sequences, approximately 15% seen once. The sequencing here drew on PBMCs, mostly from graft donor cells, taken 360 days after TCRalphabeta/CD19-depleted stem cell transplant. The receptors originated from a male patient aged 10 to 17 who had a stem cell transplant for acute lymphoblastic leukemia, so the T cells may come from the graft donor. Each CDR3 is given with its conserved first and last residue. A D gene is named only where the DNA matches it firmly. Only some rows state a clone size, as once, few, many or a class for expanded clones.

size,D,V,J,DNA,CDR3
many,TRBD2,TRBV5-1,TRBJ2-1,TGCGCCAGCAGCTTGGGAGGTAGCGGGAGATACAATGAGCAGTTCTTC,CASSLGGSGRYNEQFF
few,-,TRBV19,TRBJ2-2,TGTGCCGCTTCGGGGATATGGACCGGGGAGCTGTTTTTT,CAASGIWTGELFF
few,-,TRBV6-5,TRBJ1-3,TGTGCCAGCAGTTCCCAGGGCGACTCAGAATATGAGGGGAGAAACACCATATATTTT,CASSSQGDSEYEGRNTIYF
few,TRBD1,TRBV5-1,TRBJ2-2,TGCGCCAGCAGCGCCGGGACAGTGAAGGGCACCGGGGAGCTGTTTTTT,CASSAGTVKGTGELFF
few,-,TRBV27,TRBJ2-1,TGTGCCAGCAGTTTTCTCCCCGGGAGTCGCGGCTACAATGAGCAGTTCTTC,CASSFLPGSRGYNEQFF
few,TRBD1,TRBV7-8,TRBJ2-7,TGTGCCAGCAGGCACAGGGGATATTACGAGCAGTACTTC,CASRHRGYYEQYF
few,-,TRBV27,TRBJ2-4,TGTGCCAGCAGTTCTATGGAGGAAAACATTCAGTACTTC,CASSSMEENIQYF
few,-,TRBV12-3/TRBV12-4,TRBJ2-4,TGTGCCAGCACCCTCGTGGGGGGGCAAAACATTCAGTACTTC,CASTLVGGQNIQYF
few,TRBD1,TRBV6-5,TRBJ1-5,TGTGCCAGCAGTTACTCATTGGGGACAGACAAAAAGACCCAGCATTTT,CASSYSLGTDKKTQHF
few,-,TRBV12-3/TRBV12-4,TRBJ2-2,TGTGCCAGCAGAAGGAATGGTTGGGGACACAGGGCCGGGGAGCTGTTTTTT,CASRRNGWGHRAGELFF
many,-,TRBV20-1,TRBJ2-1,TGCAGTGCTAGAGAGTACTACCCTAAGGAGGCCTACAATGAGCAGTTCTTC,CSAREYYPKEAYNEQFF
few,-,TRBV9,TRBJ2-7,TGTGCCAGCAAGGGGCGGGACTCCTACGAGCAGTACTTC,CASKGRDSYEQYF
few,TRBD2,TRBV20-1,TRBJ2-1,TGCAGTGCTAGAGGGACTAGCGGGAGGGTCCTTAAGTACAATGAGCAGTTCTTC,CSARGTSGRVLKYNEQFF
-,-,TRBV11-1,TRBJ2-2,TGTGCCAGCAGCTTGGTAGGCCTTGTGAGGCGGGAAAGGATGAACACCGGGGAGCTGTTTTTT,CASSLVGLVRRERMNTGELFF
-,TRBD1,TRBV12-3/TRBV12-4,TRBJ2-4,TGTGCCAGCAGTTTTTTTGTGACAGGGGGTTTTTCGGCCAAAAACATTCAGTACTTC,CASSFFVTGGFSAKNIQYF
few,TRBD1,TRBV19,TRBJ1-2,TGTGCCAGTAGGGACAGGAGAAATGGCTACACCTTC,CASRDRRNGYTF
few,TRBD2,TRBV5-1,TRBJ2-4,TGCGCCAGCAGCTTGGATGGTAGCGGGAGTCCAGGGGCCAAAAACATTCAGTACTTC,CASSLDGSGSPGAKNIQYF
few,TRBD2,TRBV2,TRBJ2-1,TGTGCCAGCAGTCCTACTAGCGGGAAGAACAATGAGCAGTTCTTC,CASSPTSGKNNEQFF
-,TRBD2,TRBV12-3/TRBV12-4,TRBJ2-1,TGTGCCAGCAGTTTACCGGCGGCGGGACTAGCCTACAATGAGCAGTTCTTC,CASSLPAAGLAYNEQFF
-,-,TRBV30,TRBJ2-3,TGTGCCTGGAGTAGCCTTGGGGATACGCAGTATTTT,CAWSSLGDTQYF
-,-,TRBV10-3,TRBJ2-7,TGTGCCATCAGTGAGTACGGGAGTAGGGTGTCCTACGAGCAGTACTTC,CAISEYGSRVSYEQYF
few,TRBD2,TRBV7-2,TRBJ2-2,TGTGCCAGCAGCTCTTTAGCGGGATTGGGCACCGGGGAGCTGTTTTTT,CASSSLAGLGTGELFF
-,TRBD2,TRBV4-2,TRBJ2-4,TGTGCCAGCAGCCAAACCCCGGGACTAGCGGGAGAGTATGGAGCCAAAAACATTCAGTACTTC,CASSQTPGLAGEYGAKNIQYF
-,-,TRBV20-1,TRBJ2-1,TGCAGTGCTAGTAACCTAGCGAGTGGGTCGGGGGAGCAGTTCTTC,CSASNLASGSGEQFF
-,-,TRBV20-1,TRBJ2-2,TGCAGTGCTAGGTTGGGCAGGGTAAACACCGGGGAGCTGTTTTTT,CSARLGRVNTGELFF
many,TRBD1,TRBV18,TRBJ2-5,TGTGCCAGCTCACCGATTGACAGGGTAGAGACCCAGTACTTC,CASSPIDRVETQYF
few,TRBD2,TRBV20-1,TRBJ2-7,TGCAGTGCTGGTCCTGCGCGGGCGGGAGGTCGATCCTACGAGCAGTACTTC,CSAGPARAGGRSYEQYF
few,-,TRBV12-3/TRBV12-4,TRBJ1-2,TGTGCCAGCAGTTTGCGGGGCCCTGGATATGGCTACACCTTC,CASSLRGPGYGYTF
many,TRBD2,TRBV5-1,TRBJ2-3,TGCGCCAGCAGCTTGTATAACCCTAGCGGGAGGACAGATACGCAGTATTTT,CASSLYNPSGRTDTQYF
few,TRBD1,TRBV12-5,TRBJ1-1,TGTGCTAGTGGTTTCTCCGGGACAGGCCTGAGGGCGGGGAGGATGAACACTGAAGCTTTCTTT,CASGFSGTGLRAGRMNTEAFF
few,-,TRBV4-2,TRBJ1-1,TGTGCCAGCAGCCAAATTAGGGGGGGACTTACGGGGACTGAAGCTTTCTTT,CASSQIRGGLTGTEAFF
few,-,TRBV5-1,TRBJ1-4,TGCGCCCGACGGGGACGGGAAAGTGAAAAACTGTTTTTT,CARRGRESEKLFF
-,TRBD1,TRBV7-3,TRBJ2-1,TGTGCCAGCAGCCGCCGGGACAGGAACAATGAGCAGTTCTTC,CASSRRDRNNEQFF